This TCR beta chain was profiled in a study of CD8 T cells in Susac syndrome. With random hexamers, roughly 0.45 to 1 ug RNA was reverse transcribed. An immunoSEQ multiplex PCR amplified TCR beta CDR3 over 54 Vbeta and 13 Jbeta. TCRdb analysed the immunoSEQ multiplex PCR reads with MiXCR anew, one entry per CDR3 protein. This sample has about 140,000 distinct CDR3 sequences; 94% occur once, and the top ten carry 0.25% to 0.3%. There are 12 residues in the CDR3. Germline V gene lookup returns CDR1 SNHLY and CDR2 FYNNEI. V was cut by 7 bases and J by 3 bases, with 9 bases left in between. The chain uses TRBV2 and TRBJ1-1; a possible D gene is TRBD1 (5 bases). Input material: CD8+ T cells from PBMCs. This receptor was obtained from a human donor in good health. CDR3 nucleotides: TGTGCCAGCAATCGGGGGGACACTGAAGCTTTCTTT. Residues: CASNRGDTEAFF.